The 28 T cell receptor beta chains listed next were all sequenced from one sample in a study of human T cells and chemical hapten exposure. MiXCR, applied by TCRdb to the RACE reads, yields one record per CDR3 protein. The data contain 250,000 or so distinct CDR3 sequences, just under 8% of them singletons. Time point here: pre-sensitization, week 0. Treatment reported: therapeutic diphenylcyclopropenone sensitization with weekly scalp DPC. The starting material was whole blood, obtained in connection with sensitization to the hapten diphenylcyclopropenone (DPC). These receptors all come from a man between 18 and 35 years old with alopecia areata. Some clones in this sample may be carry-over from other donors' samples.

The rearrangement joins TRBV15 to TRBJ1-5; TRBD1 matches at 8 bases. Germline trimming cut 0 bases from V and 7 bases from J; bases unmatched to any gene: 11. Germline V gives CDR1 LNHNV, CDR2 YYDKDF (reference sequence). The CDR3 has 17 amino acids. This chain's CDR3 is CATSRDEWGTGLQPQHF. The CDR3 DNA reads TGTGCCACCAGCAGAGACGAATGGGGGACAGGACTACAGCCCCAGCATTTT.

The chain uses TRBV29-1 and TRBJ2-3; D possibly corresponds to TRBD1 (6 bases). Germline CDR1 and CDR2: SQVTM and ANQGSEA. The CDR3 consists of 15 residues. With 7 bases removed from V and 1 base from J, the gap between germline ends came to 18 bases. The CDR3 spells CSAQPQGRGTDTQYF. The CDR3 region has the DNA TGCAGCGCCCAACCACAGGGAAGAGGCACAGATACGCAGTATTTT.

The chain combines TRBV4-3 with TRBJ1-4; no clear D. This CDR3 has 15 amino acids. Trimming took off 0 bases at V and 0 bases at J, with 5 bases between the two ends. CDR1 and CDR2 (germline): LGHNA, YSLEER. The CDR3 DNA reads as TGCGCCAGCAGCCAAGATCGGGCAACTAATGAAAAACTGTTTTTT. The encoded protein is CASSQDRATNEKLFF.

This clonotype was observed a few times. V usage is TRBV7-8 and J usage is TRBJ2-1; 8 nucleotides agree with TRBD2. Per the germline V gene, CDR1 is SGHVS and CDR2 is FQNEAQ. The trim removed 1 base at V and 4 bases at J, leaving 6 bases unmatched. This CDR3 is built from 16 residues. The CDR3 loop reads CASSLVRGGRYNEQFF. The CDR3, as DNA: TGTGCCAGCAGCTTAGTCCGGGGCGGGAGGTACAATGAGCAGTTCTTC.

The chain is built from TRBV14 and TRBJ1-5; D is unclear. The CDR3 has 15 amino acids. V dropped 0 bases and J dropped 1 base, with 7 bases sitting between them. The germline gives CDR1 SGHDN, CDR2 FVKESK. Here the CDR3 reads CASSQDEGSNQPQHF. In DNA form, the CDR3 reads TGTGCCAGCAGCCAAGACGAGGGAAGCAATCAGCCCCAGCATTTT.

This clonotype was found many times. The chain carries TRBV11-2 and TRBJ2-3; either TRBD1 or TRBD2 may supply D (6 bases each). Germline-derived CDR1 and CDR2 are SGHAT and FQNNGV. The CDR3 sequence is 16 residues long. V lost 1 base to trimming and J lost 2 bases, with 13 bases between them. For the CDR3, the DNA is TGTGCCAGCAGCTTAGTTCGGGGGCCGAACACAGATACGCAGTATTTT. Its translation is CASSLVRGPNTDTQYF.

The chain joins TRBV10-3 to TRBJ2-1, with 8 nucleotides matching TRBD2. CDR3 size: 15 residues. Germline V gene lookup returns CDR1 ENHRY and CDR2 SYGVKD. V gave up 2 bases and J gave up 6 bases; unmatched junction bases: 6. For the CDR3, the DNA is TGTGCCATCAGTGAGGCCCAGCGGGGGCCCAATGAGCAGTTCTTC. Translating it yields CAISEAQRGPNEQFF.

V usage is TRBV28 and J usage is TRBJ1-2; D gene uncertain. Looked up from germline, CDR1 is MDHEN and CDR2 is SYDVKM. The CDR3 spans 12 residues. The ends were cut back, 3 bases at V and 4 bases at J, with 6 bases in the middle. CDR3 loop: CASSFDRYGYTF. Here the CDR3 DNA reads TGTGCCAGCAGTTTCGACCGCTATGGCTACACCTTC.

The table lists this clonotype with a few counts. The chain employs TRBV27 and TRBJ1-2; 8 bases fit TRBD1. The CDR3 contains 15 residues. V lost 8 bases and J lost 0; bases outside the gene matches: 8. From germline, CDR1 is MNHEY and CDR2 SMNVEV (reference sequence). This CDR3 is CASGQGTLANYGYTF. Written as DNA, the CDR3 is TGTGCCAGCGGACAGGGTACTTTAGCTAACTATGGCTACACCTTC.

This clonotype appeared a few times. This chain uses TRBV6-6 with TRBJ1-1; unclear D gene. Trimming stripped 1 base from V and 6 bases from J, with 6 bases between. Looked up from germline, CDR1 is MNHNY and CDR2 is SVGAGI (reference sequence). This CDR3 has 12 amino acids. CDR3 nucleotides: TGTGCCAGCAGTTACTTCCGGGCTGAAGCTTTCTTT. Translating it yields CASSYFRAEAFF.

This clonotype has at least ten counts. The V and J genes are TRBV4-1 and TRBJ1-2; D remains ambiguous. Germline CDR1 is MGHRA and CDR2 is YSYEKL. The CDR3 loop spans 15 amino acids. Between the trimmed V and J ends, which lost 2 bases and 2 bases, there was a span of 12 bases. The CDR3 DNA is TGCGCCAGCAGCCAAATCGGGCAGGTGAACTATGGCTACACCTTC. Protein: CASSQIGQVNYGYTF.

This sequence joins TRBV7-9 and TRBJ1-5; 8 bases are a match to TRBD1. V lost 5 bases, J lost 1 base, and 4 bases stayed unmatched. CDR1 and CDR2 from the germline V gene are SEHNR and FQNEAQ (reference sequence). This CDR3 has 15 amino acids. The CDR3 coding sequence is TGTGCCAGCAGCAGTCAGGGGGCGAGCAATCAGCCCCAGCATTTT. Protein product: CASSSQGASNQPQHF.

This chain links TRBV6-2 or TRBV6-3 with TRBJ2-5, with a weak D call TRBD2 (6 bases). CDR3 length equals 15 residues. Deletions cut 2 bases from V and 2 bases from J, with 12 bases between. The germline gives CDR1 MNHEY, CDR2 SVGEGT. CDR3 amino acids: CASSYTSGLQETQYF. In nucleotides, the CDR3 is TGTGCCAGCAGTTACACCAGCGGACTACAAGAGACCCAGTACTTC.

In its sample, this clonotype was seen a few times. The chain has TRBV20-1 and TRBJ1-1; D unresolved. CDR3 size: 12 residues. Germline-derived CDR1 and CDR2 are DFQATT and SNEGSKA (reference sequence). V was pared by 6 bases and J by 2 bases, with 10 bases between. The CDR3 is CSAPRGNTEAFF. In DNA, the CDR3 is TGCAGTGCCCCACGGGGTAACACTGAAGCTTTCTTT.

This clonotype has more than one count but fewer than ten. The DNA for the CDR3 is TGTGCCAGCAGCTTGGGGGACAGGGGTAATGAGCAGTTCTTC. Protein: CASSLGDRGNEQFF. This rearrangement joins TRBV7-9 to TRBJ2-1, with 10 bases lining up with TRBD1. V lost 3 bases and J lost 7; bases outside the gene matches: 3. Germline values: CDR1 SEHNR, CDR2 FQNEAQ (reference sequence). This CDR3 comprises 14 residues. The full variable domain, completed using reference TRBV7-9 and TRBJ2-1, is DTGVSQNPRHKITKRGQNVTFRCDPISEHNRLYWYRQTLGQGPEFLTYFQNEAQLEKSRLLSDRFSAERPKGSFSTLEIQRTEQGDSAMYLCASSLGDRGNEQFFGPGTRLTVL.

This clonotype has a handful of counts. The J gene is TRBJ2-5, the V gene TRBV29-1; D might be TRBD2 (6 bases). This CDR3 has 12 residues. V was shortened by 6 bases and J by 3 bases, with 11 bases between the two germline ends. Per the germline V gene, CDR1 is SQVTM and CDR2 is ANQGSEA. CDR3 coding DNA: TGCAGCGTGGGTTCGGGGGAAGAGACCCAGTACTTC. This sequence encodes CSVGSGEETQYF.

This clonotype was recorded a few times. CDR3 amino acids: CASSYGQFSYEQYV. The CDR3 nucleotides are TGTGCCAGCAGTTACGGACAGTTCTCCTACGAGCAGTACGTC. V gene TRBV6-2 or TRBV6-3 combines with J gene TRBJ2-7; a weak D match, TRBD1 (6 bases). The CDR3 runs 14 residues. V was cut by 2 bases and J by 0 bases, with 8 bases left in between. From germline, CDR1 is MNHEY and CDR2 SVGEGT.

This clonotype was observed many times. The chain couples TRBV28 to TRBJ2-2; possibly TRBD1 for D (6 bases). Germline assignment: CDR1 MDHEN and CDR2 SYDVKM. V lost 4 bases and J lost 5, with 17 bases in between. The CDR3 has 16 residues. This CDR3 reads CASSSSAGVMTGELFF. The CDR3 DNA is TGTGCCAGCAGTTCCTCAGCAGGGGTTATGACCGGGGAGCTGTTTTTT.

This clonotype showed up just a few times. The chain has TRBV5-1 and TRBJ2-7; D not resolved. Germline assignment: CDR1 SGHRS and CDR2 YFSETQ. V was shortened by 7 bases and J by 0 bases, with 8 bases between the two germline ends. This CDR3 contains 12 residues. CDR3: CASGKFSYEQYF. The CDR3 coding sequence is TGCGCCAGCGGAAAATTCTCCTACGAGCAGTACTTC.

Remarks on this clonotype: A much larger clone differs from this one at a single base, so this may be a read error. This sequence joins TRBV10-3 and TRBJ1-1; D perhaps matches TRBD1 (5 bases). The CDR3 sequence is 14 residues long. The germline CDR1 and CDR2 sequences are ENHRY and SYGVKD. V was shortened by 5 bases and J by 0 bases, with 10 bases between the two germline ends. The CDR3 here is CAISPTVVNTEAFF. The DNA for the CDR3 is TGTGCCATCAGTCCGACAGTCGTGAACACTGAAGCTTTCTTT.

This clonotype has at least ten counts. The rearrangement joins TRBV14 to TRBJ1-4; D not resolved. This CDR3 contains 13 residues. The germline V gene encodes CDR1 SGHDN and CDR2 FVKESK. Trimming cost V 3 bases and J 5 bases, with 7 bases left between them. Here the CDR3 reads CASSQSMNEKLFF. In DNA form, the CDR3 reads TGTGCCAGCAGCCAGTCAATGAATGAAAAACTGTTTTTT.

As DNA, the CDR3 is TGCGCCAGCAGCTTGGTCCAAGGTCCATCCTACGAGCAGTACTTC. Amino acids: CASSLVQGPSYEQYF. The rearrangement joins TRBV5-1 to TRBJ2-7; D unresolved. V lost 0 bases, J lost 1 base, and 11 bases lay in between. CDR3 length: 15 amino acids. From germline, CDR1 is SGHRS and CDR2 YFSETQ. The variable domain in full, completed from reference TRBV5-1 and TRBJ2-7, reads KAGVTQTPRYLIKTRGQQVTLSCSPISGHRSVSWYQQTPGQGLQFLFEYFSETQRNKGNFPGRFSGRQFSNSRSEMNVSTLELGDSALYLCASSLVQGPSYEQYFGPGTRLTVT.

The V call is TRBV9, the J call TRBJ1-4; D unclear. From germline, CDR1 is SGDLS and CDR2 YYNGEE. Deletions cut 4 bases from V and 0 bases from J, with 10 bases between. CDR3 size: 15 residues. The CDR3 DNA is TGTGCCAGCAGCATAGGAGTGGCAACTAATGAAAAACTGTTTTTT. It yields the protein CASSIGVATNEKLFF.

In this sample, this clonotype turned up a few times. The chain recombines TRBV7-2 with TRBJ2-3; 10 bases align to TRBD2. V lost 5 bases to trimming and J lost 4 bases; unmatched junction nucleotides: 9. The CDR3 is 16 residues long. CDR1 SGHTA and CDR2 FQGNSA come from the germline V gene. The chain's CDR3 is CASSISSGGAADTQYF. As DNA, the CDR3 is TGTGCCAGCAGCATTTCGAGCGGGGGGGCCGCAGATACGCAGTATTTT.

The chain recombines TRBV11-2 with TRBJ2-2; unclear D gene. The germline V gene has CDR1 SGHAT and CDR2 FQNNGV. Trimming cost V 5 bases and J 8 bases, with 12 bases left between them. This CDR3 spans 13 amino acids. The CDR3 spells CASSPGLSGELFF. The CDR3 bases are TGTGCCAGCAGCCCTGGCCTCTCAGGGGAGCTGTTTTTT. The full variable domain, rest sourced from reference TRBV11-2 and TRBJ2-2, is EAGVAQSPRYKIIEKRQSVAFWCNPISGHATLYWYQQILGQGPKLLIQFQNNGVVDDSQLPKDRFSAERLKGVDSTLKIQPAKLEDSAVYLCASSPGLSGELFFGEGSRLTVL.

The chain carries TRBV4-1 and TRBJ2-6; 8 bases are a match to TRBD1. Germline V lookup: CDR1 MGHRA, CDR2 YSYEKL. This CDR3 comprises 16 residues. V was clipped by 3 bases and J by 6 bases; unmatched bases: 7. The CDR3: CASSHLGQGKANVLTF. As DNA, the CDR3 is TGCGCCAGCAGCCACCTAGGACAGGGCAAGGCCAACGTCCTGACTTTC.

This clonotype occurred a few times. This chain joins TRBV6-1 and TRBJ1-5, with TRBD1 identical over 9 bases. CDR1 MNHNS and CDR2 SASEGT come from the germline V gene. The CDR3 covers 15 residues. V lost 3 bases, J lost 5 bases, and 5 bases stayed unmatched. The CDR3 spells CASSDTGTGYQPQHF. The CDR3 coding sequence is TGTGCCAGCAGTGATACCGGGACAGGGTATCAGCCCCAGCATTTT.

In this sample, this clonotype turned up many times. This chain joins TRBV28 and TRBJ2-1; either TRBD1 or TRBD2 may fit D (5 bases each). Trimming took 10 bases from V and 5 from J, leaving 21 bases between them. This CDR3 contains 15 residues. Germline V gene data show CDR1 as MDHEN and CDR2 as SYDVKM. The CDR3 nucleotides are TGTGCCACCCTGGGGGTTACCCGAGAGGACAATGAGCAGTTCTTC. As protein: CATLGVTREDNEQFF.